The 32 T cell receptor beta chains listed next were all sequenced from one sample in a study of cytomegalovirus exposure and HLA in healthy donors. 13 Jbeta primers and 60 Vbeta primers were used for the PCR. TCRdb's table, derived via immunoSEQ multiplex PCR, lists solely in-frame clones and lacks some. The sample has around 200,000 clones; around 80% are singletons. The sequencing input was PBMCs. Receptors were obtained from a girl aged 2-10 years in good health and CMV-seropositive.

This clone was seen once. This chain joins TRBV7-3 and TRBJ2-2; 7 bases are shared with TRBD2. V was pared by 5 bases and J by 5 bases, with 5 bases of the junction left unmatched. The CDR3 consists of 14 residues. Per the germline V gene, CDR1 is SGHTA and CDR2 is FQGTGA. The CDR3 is CASSPLGGTGELFF. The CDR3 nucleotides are TGTGCCAGCAGCCCTCTGGGGGGGACCGGGGAGCTGTTTTTT.

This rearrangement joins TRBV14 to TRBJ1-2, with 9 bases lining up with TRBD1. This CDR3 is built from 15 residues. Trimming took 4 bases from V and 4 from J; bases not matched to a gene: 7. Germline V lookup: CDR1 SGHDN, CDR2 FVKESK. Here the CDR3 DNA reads TGTGCCAGCAGCCGAGGGACAGGGCTGCTCTATGGCTACACCTTC. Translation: CASSRGTGLLYGYTF.

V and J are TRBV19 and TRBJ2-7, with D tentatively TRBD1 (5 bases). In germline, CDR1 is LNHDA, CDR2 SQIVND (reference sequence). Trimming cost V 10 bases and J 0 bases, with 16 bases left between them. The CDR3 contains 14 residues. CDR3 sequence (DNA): TGTGCCACCCGGGCCGAGACAGCCTCCTACGAGCAGTACTTC. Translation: CATRAETASYEQYF.

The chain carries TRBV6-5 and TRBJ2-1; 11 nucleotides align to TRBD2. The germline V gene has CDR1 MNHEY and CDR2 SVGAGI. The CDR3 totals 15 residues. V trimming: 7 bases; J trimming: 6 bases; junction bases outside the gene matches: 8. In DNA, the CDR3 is TGTGCCAGCACCAAGACTAGCGGGACTATCAATGAGCAGTTCTTC. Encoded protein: CASTKTSGTINEQFF.

CDR3 coding DNA: TGTGCCAGCAGTTTCGGGACAAGCTCCTACAATGAGCAGTTCTTC. Translated, it gives CASSFGTSSYNEQFF. The V call is TRBV28, the J call TRBJ2-1; D is possibly TRBD1 (6 bases). The germline gives CDR1 MDHEN, CDR2 SYDVKM. Trimming stripped 3 bases from V and 0 bases from J, with 9 bases between. CDR3 length equals 15 residues.

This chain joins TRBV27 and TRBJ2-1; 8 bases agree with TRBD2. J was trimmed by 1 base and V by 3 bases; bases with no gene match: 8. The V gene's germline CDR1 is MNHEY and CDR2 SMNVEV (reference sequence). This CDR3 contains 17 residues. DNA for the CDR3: TGTGCCAGCAGTTTTGAGGCTAGCGGGCTTTCCTACAATGAGCAGTTCTTC. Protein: CASSFEASGLSYNEQFF.

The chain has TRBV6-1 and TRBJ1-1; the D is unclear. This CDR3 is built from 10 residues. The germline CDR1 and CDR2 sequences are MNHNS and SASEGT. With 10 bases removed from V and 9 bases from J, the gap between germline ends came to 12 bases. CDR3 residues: CAIWELKAFF. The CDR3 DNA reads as TGTGCCATTTGGGAGCTGAAAGCTTTCTTT.

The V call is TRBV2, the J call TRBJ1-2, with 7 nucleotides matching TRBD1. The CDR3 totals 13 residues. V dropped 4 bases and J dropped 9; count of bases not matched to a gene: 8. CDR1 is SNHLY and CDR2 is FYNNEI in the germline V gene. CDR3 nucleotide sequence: TGTGCCAGCAGTGGACAGGGTACAGGGAGCTACACCTTC. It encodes CASSGQGTGSYTF.

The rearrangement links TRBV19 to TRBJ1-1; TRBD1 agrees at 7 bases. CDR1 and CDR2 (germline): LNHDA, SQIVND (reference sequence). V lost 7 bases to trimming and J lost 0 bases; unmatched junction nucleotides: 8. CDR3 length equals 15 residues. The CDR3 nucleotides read TGTGCCAGTATGGGGCAGGGGGTTTTGAACACTGAAGCTTTCTTT. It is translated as CASMGQGVLNTEAFF.

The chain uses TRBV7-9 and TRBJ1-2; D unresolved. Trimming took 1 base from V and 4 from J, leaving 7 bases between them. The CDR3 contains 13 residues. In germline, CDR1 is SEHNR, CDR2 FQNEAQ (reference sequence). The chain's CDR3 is CASSLDESYGYTF. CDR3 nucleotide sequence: TGTGCCAGCAGCTTAGACGAGTCCTATGGCTACACCTTC.

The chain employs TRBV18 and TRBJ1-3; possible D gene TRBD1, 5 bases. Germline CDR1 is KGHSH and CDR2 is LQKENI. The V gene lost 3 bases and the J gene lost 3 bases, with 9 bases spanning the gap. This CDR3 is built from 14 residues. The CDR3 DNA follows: TGTGCCAGCTCACCGGGACTCGTTGGAAACACCATATATTTT. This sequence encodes CASSPGLVGNTIYF.

The CDR3 loop is CASSSGTGAYNSPLHF. The CDR3 DNA is TGTGCCAGCAGTTCCGGGACAGGGGCCTATAATTCACCCCTCCACTTT. V and J are TRBV6-6 and TRBJ1-6, with 10 positions matching TRBD1. CDR3 length: 16 amino acids. V was pared by 4 bases and J by 2 bases, with 2 bases of the junction left unmatched. Germline V gene sequence: CDR1 MNHNY, CDR2 SVGAGI (reference sequence).

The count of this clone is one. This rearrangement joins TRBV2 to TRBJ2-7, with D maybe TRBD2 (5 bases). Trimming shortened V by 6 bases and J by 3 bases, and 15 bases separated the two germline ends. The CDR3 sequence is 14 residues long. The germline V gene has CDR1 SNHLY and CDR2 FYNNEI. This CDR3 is CASRTGISHYEQYF. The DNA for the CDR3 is TGTGCCAGCAGAACCGGGATTTCTCACTACGAGCAGTACTTC.

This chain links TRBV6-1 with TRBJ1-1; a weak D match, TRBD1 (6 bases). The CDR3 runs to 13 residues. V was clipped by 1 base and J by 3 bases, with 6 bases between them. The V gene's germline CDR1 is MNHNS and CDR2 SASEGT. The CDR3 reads CASSEEGDTEAFF. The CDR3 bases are TGTGCCAGCAGTGAAGAGGGGGACACTGAAGCTTTCTTT.

Written as DNA, the CDR3 is TGTGCCAGCAGTTTCGGGCAGGGGGCCAACGAGCAGTACTTC. Translated: CASSFGQGANEQYF. The chain combines TRBV27 with TRBJ2-7, with TRBD1 matching 8 bases. Unmatched junction bases numbered 6, after V lost 3 bases and J lost 5 bases. The CDR3 spans 14 residues. Germline assignment: CDR1 MNHEY and CDR2 SMNVEV (reference sequence).

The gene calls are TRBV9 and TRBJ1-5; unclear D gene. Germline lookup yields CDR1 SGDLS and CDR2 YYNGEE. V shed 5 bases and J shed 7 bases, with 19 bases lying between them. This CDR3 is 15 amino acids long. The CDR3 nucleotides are TGTGCCAGCAGGCCCCCGAAGGAAAGCGGACAGCCCCAGCATTTT. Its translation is CASRPPKESGQPQHF.

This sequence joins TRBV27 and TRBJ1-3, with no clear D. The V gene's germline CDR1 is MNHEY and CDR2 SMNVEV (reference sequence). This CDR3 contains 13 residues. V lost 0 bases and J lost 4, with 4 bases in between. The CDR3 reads CASSLSLGNTIYF. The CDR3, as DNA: TGTGCCAGCAGTTTATCCCTCGGAAACACCATATATTTT.

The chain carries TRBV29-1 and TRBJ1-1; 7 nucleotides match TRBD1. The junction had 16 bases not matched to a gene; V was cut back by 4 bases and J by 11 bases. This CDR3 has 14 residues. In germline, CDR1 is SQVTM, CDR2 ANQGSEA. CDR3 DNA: TGCAGCGTTGGGGCCGACAGGGTTCTTGAGGCGGCTTTCTTT. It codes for CSVGADRVLEAAFF.

Here the CDR3 DNA reads TGTGCCAGCGCGGGTGGACAGGGGGCGGGTGGCTACACCTTC. Translating it yields CASAGGQGAGGYTF. The chain recombines TRBV28 with TRBJ1-2, with TRBD1 identical over 11 bases. The germline gives CDR1 MDHEN, CDR2 SYDVKM. CDR3 length: 14 amino acids. V lost 8 bases to trimming and J lost 7 bases; unmatched junction nucleotides: 9.

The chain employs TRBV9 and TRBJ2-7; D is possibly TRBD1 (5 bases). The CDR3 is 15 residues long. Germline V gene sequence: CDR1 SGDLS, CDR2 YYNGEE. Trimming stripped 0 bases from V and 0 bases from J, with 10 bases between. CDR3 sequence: CASSVAPGRSYEQYF. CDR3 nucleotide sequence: TGTGCCAGCAGCGTAGCTCCAGGGCGCTCCTACGAGCAGTACTTC.

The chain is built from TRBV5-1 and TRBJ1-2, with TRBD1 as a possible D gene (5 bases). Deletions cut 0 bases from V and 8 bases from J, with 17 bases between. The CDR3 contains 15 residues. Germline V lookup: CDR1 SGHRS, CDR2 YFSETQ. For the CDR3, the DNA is TGCGCCAGCAGCTTGGATAACAGGCAGGGTAGAGGCTACACCTTC. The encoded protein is CASSLDNRQGRGYTF. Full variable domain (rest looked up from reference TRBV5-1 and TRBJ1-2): KAGVTQTPRYLIKTRGQQVTLSCSPISGHRSVSWYQQTPGQGLQFLFEYFSETQRNKGNFPGRFSGRQFSNSRSEMNVSTLELGDSALYLCASSLDNRQGRGYTFGSGTRLTVV.

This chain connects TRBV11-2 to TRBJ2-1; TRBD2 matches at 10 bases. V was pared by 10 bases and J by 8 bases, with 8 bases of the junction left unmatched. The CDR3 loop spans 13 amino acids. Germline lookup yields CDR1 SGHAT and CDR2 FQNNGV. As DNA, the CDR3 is TGTGCCACCGCTAGCGGGAGCGTCGATGAGCAGTTCTTC. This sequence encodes CATASGSVDEQFF. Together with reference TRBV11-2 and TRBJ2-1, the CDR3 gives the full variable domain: EAGVAQSPRYKIIEKRQSVAFWCNPISGHATLYWYQQILGQGPKLLIQFQNNGVVDDSQLPKDRFSAERLKGVDSTLKIQPAKLEDSAVYLCATASGSVDEQFFGPGTRLTVL.

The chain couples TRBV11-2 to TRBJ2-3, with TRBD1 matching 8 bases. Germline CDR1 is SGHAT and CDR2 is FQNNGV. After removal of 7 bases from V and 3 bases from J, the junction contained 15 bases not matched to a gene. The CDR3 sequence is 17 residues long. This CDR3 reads CASTPNDWDRRTDTQYF. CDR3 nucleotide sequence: TGTGCCAGCACCCCGAATGACTGGGACAGGAGAACAGATACGCAGTATTTT.

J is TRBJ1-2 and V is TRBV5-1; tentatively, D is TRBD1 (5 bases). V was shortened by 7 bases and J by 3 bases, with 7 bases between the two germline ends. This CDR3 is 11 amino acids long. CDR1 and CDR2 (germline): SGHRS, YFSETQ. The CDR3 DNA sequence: TGCGCCAGCGGGGCAGACTATGGCTACACCTTC. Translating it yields CASGADYGYTF. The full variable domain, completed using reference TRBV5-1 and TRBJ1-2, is KAGVTQTPRYLIKTRGQQVTLSCSPISGHRSVSWYQQTPGQGLQFLFEYFSETQRNKGNFPGRFSGRQFSNSRSEMNVSTLELGDSALYLCASGADYGYTFGSGTRLTVV.

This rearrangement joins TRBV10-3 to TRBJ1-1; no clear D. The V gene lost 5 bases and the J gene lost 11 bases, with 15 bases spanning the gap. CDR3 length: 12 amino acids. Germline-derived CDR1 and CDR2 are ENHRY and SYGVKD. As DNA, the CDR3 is TGTGCCATCAGTCGGTCGCTGGAGGTTGCTTTCTTT. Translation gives CAISRSLEVAFF.

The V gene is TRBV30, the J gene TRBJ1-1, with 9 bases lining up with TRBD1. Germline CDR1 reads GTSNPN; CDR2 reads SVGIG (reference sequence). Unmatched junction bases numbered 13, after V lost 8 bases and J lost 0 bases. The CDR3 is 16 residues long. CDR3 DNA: TGTGCCGGATGGGACAGGGCGCGTCGTTTGAACACTGAAGCTTTCTTT. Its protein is CAGWDRARRLNTEAFF.

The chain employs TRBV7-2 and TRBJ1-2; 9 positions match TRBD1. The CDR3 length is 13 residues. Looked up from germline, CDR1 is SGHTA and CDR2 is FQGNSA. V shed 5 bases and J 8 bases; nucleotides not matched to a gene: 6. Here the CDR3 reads CASSPGTGSGYTF. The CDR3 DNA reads TGTGCCAGCAGCCCTGGGACAGGGTCGGGCTACACCTTC.

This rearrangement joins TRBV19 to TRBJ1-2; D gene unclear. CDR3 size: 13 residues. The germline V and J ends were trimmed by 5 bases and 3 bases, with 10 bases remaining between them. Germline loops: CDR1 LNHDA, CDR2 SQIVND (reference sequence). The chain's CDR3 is CASSLGGDYGYTF. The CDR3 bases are TGTGCCAGTAGTTTGGGAGGAGACTATGGCTACACCTTC.

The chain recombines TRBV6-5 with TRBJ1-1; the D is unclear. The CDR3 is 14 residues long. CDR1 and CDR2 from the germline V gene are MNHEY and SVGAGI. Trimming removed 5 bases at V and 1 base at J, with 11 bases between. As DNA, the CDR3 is TGTGCCAGCAGTACATCGACATCGAACACTGAAGCTTTCTTT. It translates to CASSTSTSNTEAFF.

The CDR3 DNA reads as TGTGCCAGCAGTTTCCCCGGGACAGGGAACACTGAAGCTTTCTTT. Its translation: CASSFPGTGNTEAFF. This chain connects TRBV28 to TRBJ1-1, with 8 nucleotides matching TRBD1. The CDR3 sequence is 15 residues long. Germline values: CDR1 MDHEN, CDR2 SYDVKM. Trimming took 3 bases from V and 1 from J; bases not matched to a gene: 4.

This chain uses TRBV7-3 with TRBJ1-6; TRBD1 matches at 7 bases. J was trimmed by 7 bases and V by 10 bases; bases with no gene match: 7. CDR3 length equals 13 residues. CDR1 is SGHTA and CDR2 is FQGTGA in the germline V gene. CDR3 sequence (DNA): TGTGCCACCCTGGGACAGACGAATTCACCCCTCCACTTT. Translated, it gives CATLGQTNSPLHF.

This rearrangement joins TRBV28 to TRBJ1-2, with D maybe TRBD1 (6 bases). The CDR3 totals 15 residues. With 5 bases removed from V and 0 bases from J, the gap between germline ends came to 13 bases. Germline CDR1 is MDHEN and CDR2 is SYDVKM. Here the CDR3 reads CASSHVDRTNYGYTF. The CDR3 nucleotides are TGTGCCAGCAGTCACGTCGACAGGACTAACTATGGCTACACCTTC.